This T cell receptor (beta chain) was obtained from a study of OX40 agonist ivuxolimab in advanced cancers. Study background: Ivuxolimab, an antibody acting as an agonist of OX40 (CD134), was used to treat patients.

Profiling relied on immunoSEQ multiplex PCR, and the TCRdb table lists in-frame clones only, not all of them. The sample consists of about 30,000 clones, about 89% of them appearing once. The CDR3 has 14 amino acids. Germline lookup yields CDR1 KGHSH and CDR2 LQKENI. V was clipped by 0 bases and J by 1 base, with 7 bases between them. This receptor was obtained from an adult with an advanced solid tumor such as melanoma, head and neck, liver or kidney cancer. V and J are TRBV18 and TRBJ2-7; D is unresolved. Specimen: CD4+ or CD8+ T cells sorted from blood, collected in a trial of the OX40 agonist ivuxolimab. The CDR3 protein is CASSPPRHSYEQYF. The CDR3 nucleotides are TGTGCCAGCTCACCACCCAGACATTCCTACGAGCAGTACTTC.